The source of this TCR beta chain is a study of regulatory T cells in long-lasting Graves disease. Construction of TCR beta libraries relied on iRepertoire HTBI primers and on Arm-PCR targeting CDR3 regions. TCRdb reprocessed the multiplex PCR reads with MiXCR, giving one entry per CDR3 protein. The sample contains 430,000 or so distinct CDR3 sequences, roughly a fifth of which appear only once. This clonotype has more than one count but fewer than ten. Described time point: persistent/refractory GD, antithyroid drugs over 5 years with positive TRAb. PBMC RNA was the source of the TCR library. By American Thyroid Association guidelines, Graves' disease was diagnosed in the cohort. Nine-milliliter peripheral blood samples went into EDTA tubes. Germline V gives CDR1 GTSNPN, CDR2 SVGIG (reference sequence). Trimming left V 3 bases short and J 0 bases short, with 17 bases between. The CDR3 sequence is 16 residues long.

The sequenced sample was peripheral blood mononuclear cells (PBMCs), obtained when the disease was refractory, from a patient treated with antithyroid drugs. The rearrangement links TRBV30 to TRBJ1-1; a possible D gene is TRBD1 (5 bases). This clonotype was sampled from a female donor with Graves disease. Written as DNA, the CDR3 is TGTGCCTGGAGCGGGGCAGGGCTCTTGGTGAACACTGAAGCTTTCTTT. This gives the protein CAWSGAGLLVNTEAFF.